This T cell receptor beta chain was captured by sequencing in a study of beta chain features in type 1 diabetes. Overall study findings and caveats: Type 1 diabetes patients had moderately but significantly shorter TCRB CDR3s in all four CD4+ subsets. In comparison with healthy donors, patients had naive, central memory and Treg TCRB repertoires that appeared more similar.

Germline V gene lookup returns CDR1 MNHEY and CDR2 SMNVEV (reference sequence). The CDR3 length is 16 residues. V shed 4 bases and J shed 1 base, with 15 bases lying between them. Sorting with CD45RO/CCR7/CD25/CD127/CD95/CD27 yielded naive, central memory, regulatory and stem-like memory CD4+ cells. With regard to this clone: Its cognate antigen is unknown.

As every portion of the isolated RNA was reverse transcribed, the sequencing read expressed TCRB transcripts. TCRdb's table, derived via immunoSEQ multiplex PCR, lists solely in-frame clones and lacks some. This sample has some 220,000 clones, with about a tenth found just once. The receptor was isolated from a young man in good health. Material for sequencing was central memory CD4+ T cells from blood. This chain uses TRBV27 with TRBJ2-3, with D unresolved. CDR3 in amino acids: CASSSSATRRTDTQYF. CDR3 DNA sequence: TGTGCCAGCAGTTCCTCAGCGACCAGACGCACAGATACGCAGTATTTT.